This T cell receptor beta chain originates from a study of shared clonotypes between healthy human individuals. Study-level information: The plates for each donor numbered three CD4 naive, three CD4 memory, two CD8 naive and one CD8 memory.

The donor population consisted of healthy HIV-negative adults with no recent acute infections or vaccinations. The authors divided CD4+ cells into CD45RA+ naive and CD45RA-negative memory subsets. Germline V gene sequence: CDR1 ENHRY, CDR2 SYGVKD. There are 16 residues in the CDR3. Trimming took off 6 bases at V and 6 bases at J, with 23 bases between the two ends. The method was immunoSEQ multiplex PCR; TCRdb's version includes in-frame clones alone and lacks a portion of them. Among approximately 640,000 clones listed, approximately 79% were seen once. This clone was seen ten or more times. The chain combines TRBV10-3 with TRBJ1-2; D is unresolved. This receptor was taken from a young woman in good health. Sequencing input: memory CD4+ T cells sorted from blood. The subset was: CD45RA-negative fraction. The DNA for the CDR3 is TGTGCCATCAGGCCTGCGGTATGGGCAGCTCAGGATGGCTACACCTTC. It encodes CAIRPAVWAAQDGYTF.